This TCR beta chain is from a study of naive and memory T cell subsets. The CDR3 totals 13 residues. Deletions cut 2 bases from V and 1 base from J, with 3 bases between. The germline V gene encodes CDR1 SNHLY and CDR2 FYNNEI. An equimolar mix of two oligonucleotides served as the beta constant-region primer for TRBC1 and TRBC2. Ligated cDNA was amplified by four rounds of PCR with nested alpha and beta constant-region primers and SP2. TCRdb itself ran the UMI-ligation and nested PCR reads through MiXCR, one entry per CDR3 protein. The sample yields 20,000 to 25,000 distinct CDR3 sequences, around 9% seen once.

The chain recombines TRBV2 with TRBJ1-5; D remains ambiguous. The specimen was central memory CD8+ T cells from blood. The receptor comes from a human donor in good health. This CDR3 reads CASSERSNQPQHF. In DNA, the CDR3 is TGTGCCAGCAGTGAAAGAAGCAATCAGCCCCAGCATTTT.